The clone carrying this T cell receptor beta chain was counted between two and nine times. Losses at the gene ends were 4 bases for V and 6 bases for J; bases not matched to a gene: 14. The germline CDR1 and CDR2 sequences are MDHEN and SYDVKM. This CDR3 region has 16 residues. This specimen belongs to a study of beta chain features in type 1 diabetes. cDNA synthesis used the whole RNA isolate, giving expressed TCRB sequences. Sequencing was performed with immunoSEQ multiplex PCR; in TCRdb, only in-frame clones are kept and a portion is missing. The table has approximately 110,000 clones, about two fifths seen once; the top ten hold approximately 0.065%.

This TCR derives from a woman aged 18-29 years in good health. The rearrangement links TRBV28 to TRBJ2-7, with 8 bases fitting TRBD1. Sequencing was performed on stem cell memory CD4+ T cells from blood. CDR3 sequence reads: CASSSPGTGKLLEQYF. In DNA, the CDR3 is TGTGCCAGCAGTTCGCCCGGGACAGGAAAACTCCTCGAGCAGTACTTC.